The 32 T cell receptor beta chains below all came from one sample that was sequenced in a study of T cell repertoires in cytomegalovirus infection. A single record per CDR3 protein comes from TCRdb applying MiXCR to the reads. The data show around 280,000 distinct CDR3 sequences, roughly 13% seen once. Sequencing was carried out using PBMCs. All receptors derive from a human donor in good health (CMV status not recorded). Some clones in this sample may be carry-over from other donors' samples.

In its sample, this clonotype was seen once. This sequence joins TRBV20-1 and TRBJ2-5, with a possible D match to TRBD2 (5 bases). The germline V and J ends were trimmed by 1 base and 2 bases, with 23 bases remaining between them. Looked up from germline, CDR1 is DFQATT and CDR2 is SNEGSKA (reference sequence). The CDR3 contains 18 residues. The CDR3 loop reads CSARGLDVSRRGQETQYF. CDR3 nucleotides: TGCAGTGCTAGAGGGCTTGATGTGAGTCGCAGAGGGCAAGAGACCCAGTACTTC.

Comment on this clonotype: A much larger clone differs by one base, so this may be a read error. V gene TRBV27 combines with J gene TRBJ1-1; a weak D match, TRBD1 (5 bases). Germline assignment: CDR1 MNHEY and CDR2 SMNVEV (reference sequence). The CDR3 length is 15 residues. CDR3 protein: CASRLTIGTNTEAFF. In DNA form, the CDR3 reads TGTGCCAGCCGTTTAACGATTGGGACGAACACTGAAGCTTTCTTT.

The sample holds a few counts of this clonotype. The chain has TRBV27 and TRBJ2-7; D not certain. V lost 6 bases and J 6 bases, leaving 12 bases between the germline ends. The CDR3 runs 12 residues. CDR1 is MNHEY and CDR2 is SMNVEV in the germline V gene (reference sequence). CDR3: CASSTSGLEQYF. The CDR3 DNA is TGTGCCAGCAGCACTTCGGGTCTCGAGCAGTACTTC.

In this sample, this clonotype turned up many times. This sequence joins TRBV6-5 and TRBJ2-7, with 9 bases matching TRBD1. This CDR3 has 14 amino acids. Germline trimming cut 5 bases from V and 3 bases from J; bases unmatched to any gene: 5. Germline V gene data show CDR1 as MNHEY and CDR2 as SVGAGI. Here the CDR3 reads CASSRRDRDYEQYF. Here the CDR3 DNA reads TGTGCCAGCAGTCGCCGGGACAGGGACTACGAGCAGTACTTC.

The table lists this clonotype with many counts. The rearrangement uses TRBV11-2 and TRBJ2-1; the D gene is possibly TRBD1 (6 bases). Germline V gives CDR1 SGHAT, CDR2 FQNNGV. V was clipped by 5 bases and J by 9 bases, with 14 bases between them. This CDR3 is built from 13 residues. Here the CDR3 DNA reads TGTGCCAGCAGCCCGTCGACAGGAGCTGAGCAGTTCTTC. Translated, it gives CASSPSTGAEQFF.

This clonotype has just a few counts. The genes are TRBV10-3 and TRBJ1-2; possibly TRBD1 for D (5 bases). The germline gives CDR1 ENHRY, CDR2 SYGVKD. The CDR3 runs to 15 residues. With 6 bases removed from V and 0 bases from J, the gap between germline ends came to 14 bases. CDR3 sequence reads: CAIRPDGGANYGYTF. CDR3 DNA: TGTGCCATCAGACCGGACGGGGGAGCTAACTATGGCTACACCTTC.

This clonotype was recorded at least ten times. Germline is not matched at one junction end, which may reflect a read error. This chain connects TRBV7-7 to TRBJ2-1, with D maybe TRBD1 (6 bases). The CDR3 runs to 11 residues. Germline assignment: CDR1 SSHAT and CDR2 FNYEAQ (reference sequence). In DNA, the CDR3 is TGTGCTAGCAGGGCAGGGGTTGAGCAGTTCTTC. This translates into CASRAGVEQFF.

This clonotype was seen repeatedly, ten times or more. This chain connects TRBV28 to TRBJ2-7, with 11 positions matching TRBD1. Germline V CDR1 and CDR2: MDHEN, SYDVKM. The junction had 6 bases not matched to a gene; V was cut back by 8 bases and J by 3 bases. The CDR3 is 14 residues long. DNA of the CDR3: TGTGCCAGCTCGACCGGGACAGGGGGCTACGAGCAGTACTTC. It translates to CASSTGTGGYEQYF.

The table lists this clonotype with a few counts. The J gene is TRBJ1-3, the V gene TRBV6-5; D gene ambiguous. This CDR3 has 15 amino acids. V was pared by 6 bases and J by 0 bases, with 12 bases between. Germline V gene data show CDR1 as MNHEY and CDR2 as SVGAGI. The DNA of the CDR3 is TGTGCCAGCAGCCTGGCGGAAACCTCTGGAAACACCATATATTTT. This translates into CASSLAETSGNTIYF.

This clonotype was seen a handful of times. The chain recombines TRBV7-9 with TRBJ2-7, with D possibly matching TRBD2 (5 bases). V gave up 3 bases and J gave up 2 bases, with 20 bases separating them. This CDR3 spans 17 amino acids. CDR1 is SEHNR and CDR2 is FQNEAQ in the germline V gene (reference sequence). CDR3 protein: CASSFFGLGERTYEQYF. The CDR3 DNA follows: TGTGCCAGCAGCTTTTTTGGCCTTGGGGAGCGGACCTACGAGCAGTACTTC.

This clonotype was seen at least ten times. This rearrangement joins TRBV7-2 to TRBJ1-1; weak D call: TRBD1 (6 bases). The CDR3 length is 17 residues. Germline CDR1 SGHTA, CDR2 FQGNSA. Trimming took 4 bases from V and 0 from J, leaving 18 bases between them. CDR3 nucleotides: TGTGCCAGCAGCTACGTAGGGGGGGCAGGATTGAACACTGAAGCTTTCTTT. It specifies CASSYVGGAGLNTEAFF.

This clonotype was recorded many times. J is TRBJ1-1 and V is TRBV12-3 or TRBV12-4, with D uncertain. V was clipped by 5 bases and J by 1 base, with 14 bases between them. The CDR3 runs to 15 residues. Written as DNA, the CDR3 is TGTGCCAGCAGTCTCCTGCTTGGGCAGAACACTGAAGCTTTCTTT. Protein product: CASSLLLGQNTEAFF.

V and J are TRBV20-1 and TRBJ2-1, with D tentatively TRBD1 (6 bases). The germline V and J ends were trimmed by 8 bases and 4 bases, with 18 bases remaining between them. The CDR3 length is 14 residues. CDR1 and CDR2 (germline): DFQATT, SNEGSKA (reference sequence). The CDR3, as DNA: TGCAGTTGCTCGGGACAACCCCTTTACAATGAGCAGTTCTTC. This codes for CSCSGQPLYNEQFF.

This chain connects TRBV12-3 or TRBV12-4 to TRBJ2-5; a weak D match, TRBD2 (6 bases). V was shortened by 6 bases and J by 2 bases, with 16 bases between the two germline ends. This CDR3 has 15 residues. CDR3: CASRSLTGEQETQYF. CDR3 nucleotide sequence: TGTGCCAGCAGAAGTTTGACGGGAGAGCAAGAGACCCAGTACTTC.

The rearrangement uses TRBV7-2 and TRBJ2-7; the match to TRBD1 covers 10 bases. V gave up 5 bases and J gave up 7 bases; unmatched junction bases: 2. This CDR3 is 12 amino acids long. The germline V gene has CDR1 SGHTA and CDR2 FQGNSA. The CDR3: CASSRTGGEQYF. CDR3 DNA sequence: TGTGCCAGCAGCCGGACAGGGGGAGAGCAGTACTTC.

This chain uses TRBV12-3 or TRBV12-4 with TRBJ1-2; tentative D call: TRBD1 (6 bases). V was shortened by 7 bases and J by 0 bases, with 24 bases between the two germline ends. CDR3 length equals 18 residues. CDR3 protein: CASMFEYLGDRSNYGYTF. CDR3 DNA sequence: TGTGCCAGCATGTTCGAATACCTAGGCGACAGGTCTAACTATGGCTACACCTTC.

The sample holds many counts of this clonotype. The rearrangement uses TRBV7-9 and TRBJ1-1; the match to TRBD1 covers 8 bases. The germline CDR1 and CDR2 sequences are SEHNR and FQNEAQ (reference sequence). The CDR3 spans 15 residues. The V segment lost 4 bases and the J segment 3 bases; nucleotides outside the gene matches: 7. In DNA, the CDR3 is TGTGCCAGCAGCTCGGACAGGGAGGGTTACACTGAAGCTTTCTTT. It encodes CASSSDREGYTEAFF.

This clonotype occurred many times. The junction and the germline gene differ at one end; a read error may be behind it. The V gene is TRBV7-7, the J gene TRBJ2-2; the D call may be TRBD1 or TRBD2 (6 bases each). Germline V gene lookup returns CDR1 SSHAT and CDR2 FNYEAQ (reference sequence). The CDR3 extends over 15 amino acids. In DNA form, the CDR3 reads TGTGCTAGCAGCTTACTCAGGGGAGGCACCGGGGAGCTGTTTTTT. Translation gives CASSLLRGGTGELFF. Together with reference TRBV7-7 and TRBJ2-2, the CDR3 gives the full variable domain: GAGVSQSPRYKVTKRGQDVTLRCDPISSHATLYWYQQALGQGPEFLTYFNYEAQPDKSGLPSDRFSAERPEGSISTLTIQRTEQRDSAMYRCASSLLRGGTGELFFGEGSRLTVL.

This clonotype appeared a single time. Because the CDR3 is missing its conserved closing phenylalanine or tryptophan, this is likely a read error. The chain carries TRBV6-2 or TRBV6-3 and TRBJ1-1, with a weak D call TRBD1 (5 bases). Germline loops: CDR1 MNHEY, CDR2 SVGEGT. This CDR3 has 16 amino acids. Trimming pared 7 bases from V and 1 base from J, leaving 19 bases between. CDR3 sequence (DNA): TGTGCCAGCAAAAGGGGCCTCTCGTCCGAGAACACTGAAGCTTTCCTT. This gives the protein CASKRGLSSENTEAFL.

This clonotype has more than one count but fewer than ten. The chain recombines TRBV5-1 with TRBJ1-2; D uncertain. CDR3 length: 14 amino acids. Trimming removed 4 bases at V and 6 bases at J, with 16 bases between. From germline, CDR1 is SGHRS and CDR2 YFSETQ. The CDR3 loop reads CASSPPLSGHGYTF. The CDR3 region has the DNA TGCGCCAGCAGCCCTCCGTTGAGCGGCCATGGCTACACCTTC.

In this sample, this clonotype turned up a few times. The V gene is TRBV7-6, the J gene TRBJ1-6; 9 bases fit TRBD1. CDR1 SGHVS and CDR2 FNYEAQ come from the germline V gene. The CDR3 has 16 amino acids. Trimming at V came to 4 bases and at J to 7 bases, leaving 8 bases not matched to a gene. This chain's CDR3 is CASSSSTGGRNSPLHF. The CDR3 DNA reads TGTGCCAGCAGCTCATCGACAGGGGGTAGGAATTCACCCCTCCACTTT.

In its sample, this clonotype was seen many times. This chain links TRBV5-4 with TRBJ2-1, with 14 bases that match TRBD2. The CDR3 has 16 amino acids. V shed 2 bases, J shed 7 bases, and the junction held 5 bases outside the gene matches. Germline V gives CDR1 SGHNT, CDR2 YYREEE (reference sequence). The CDR3: CASSFKTSGRANEQFF. The CDR3, as DNA: TGTGCCAGCAGCTTCAAGACTAGCGGGAGGGCGAATGAGCAGTTCTTC.

V usage is TRBV5-1 and J usage is TRBJ1-2; 10 bases align to TRBD1. The CDR3 length is 13 residues. With 4 bases clipped from V and 9 bases from J, the junction kept 6 bases outside the gene matches. CDR1 is SGHRS, CDR2 YFSETQ, per germline. CDR3 DNA sequence: TGCGCCAGCAGCCGCGGACAGGGGGAACGCTACACCTTC. Translation: CASSRGQGERYTF.

This clonotype has only a few counts. CDR3 nucleotide sequence: TGCGCCAGCAGCCAAGGACAAAGTCCCCTCTACGAGCAGTACTTC. Translation: CASSQGQSPLYEQYF. V is TRBV4-3 and J is TRBJ2-7; D not resolved. Germline-derived CDR1 and CDR2 are LGHNA and YSLEER. Trimming cost V 1 base and J 3 bases, with 13 bases left between them. This CDR3 has 15 amino acids.

The CDR3 region is CSVGQPGGYTF. CDR3 in DNA: TGCAGCGTTGGGCAGCCAGGTGGCTACACCTTC. V is TRBV29-1 and J is TRBJ1-2; D gene ambiguous. Looked up from germline, CDR1 is SQVTM and CDR2 is ANQGSEA. V was clipped by 4 bases and J by 7 bases, with 10 bases between them. The CDR3 consists of 11 residues.

This chain links TRBV27 with TRBJ1-3; no clear D. Germline V gene data show CDR1 as MNHEY and CDR2 as SMNVEV (reference sequence). V was trimmed by 6 bases and J by 0 bases, leaving 6 bases between them. The CDR3 contains 13 residues. In nucleotides, the CDR3 is TGTGCCAGCAGACCGGTCTCTGGAAACACCATATATTTT. Translated: CASRPVSGNTIYF.

J is TRBJ1-1 and V is TRBV20-1; possible D gene TRBD1, 5 bases. Germline loops: CDR1 DFQATT, CDR2 SNEGSKA (reference sequence). The CDR3 loop spans 14 amino acids. V lost 5 bases to trimming and J lost 0 bases, with 13 bases between them. CDR3 loop: CSAQGGRMNTEAFF. The CDR3, as DNA: TGCAGTGCTCAGGGCGGGCGAATGAACACTGAAGCTTTCTTT.

The chain combines TRBV4-1 with TRBJ2-5, with D perhaps given as TRBD1 or TRBD2 (5 bases each). V lost 1 base, J lost 5 bases, and 14 bases lay in between. In germline, CDR1 is MGHRA, CDR2 YSYEKL. The CDR3 has 15 amino acids. The CDR3 reads CASSQGQAGSETQYF. The CDR3, as DNA: TGCGCCAGCAGCCAAGGTCAGGCAGGGAGCGAGACCCAGTACTTC.

The J gene is TRBJ1-5, the V gene TRBV6-1, with 8 positions matching TRBD1. V lost 8 bases, J lost 4 bases, and 7 bases stayed unmatched. The CDR3 totals 14 residues. Germline CDR1 is MNHNS and CDR2 is SASEGT. The chain's CDR3 is CASQGQGSNQPQHF. In nucleotides, the CDR3 is TGTGCCAGCCAAGGACAGGGTTCGAATCAGCCCCAGCATTTT.

The chain joins TRBV20-1 to TRBJ2-3; 14 bases align to TRBD2. The V and J ends lost 8 bases and 4 bases, in that order; junction bases with no gene match: 11. CDR1 and CDR2 (germline): DFQATT, SNEGSKA (reference sequence). The CDR3 runs to 16 residues. CDR3 coding DNA: TGCAGTAGCACTACGGGACTAGCGGGAGTTTCAGATACGCAGTATTTT. It codes for CSSTTGLAGVSDTQYF.

This clonotype appeared a few times. This chain connects TRBV10-3 to TRBJ1-2; D unresolved. Germline V CDR1 and CDR2: ENHRY, SYGVKD. Trimming pared 11 bases from V and 5 bases from J, leaving 18 bases between. The CDR3 consists of 13 residues. The CDR3 protein is CAALPDNVYGYTF. DNA for the CDR3: TGTGCCGCCCTCCCAGATAACGTTTATGGCTACACCTTC.

The chain combines TRBV25-1 with TRBJ1-1; 12 nucleotides match TRBD1. Per the germline V gene, CDR1 is MGHDK and CDR2 is SYGVNS. With 6 bases clipped from V and 3 bases from J, the junction kept 2 bases outside the gene matches. The CDR3 spans 14 residues. CDR3 protein: CASSGTGGYTEAFF. The CDR3 DNA sequence: TGTGCCAGCAGCGGGACAGGGGGCTACACTGAAGCTTTCTTT.